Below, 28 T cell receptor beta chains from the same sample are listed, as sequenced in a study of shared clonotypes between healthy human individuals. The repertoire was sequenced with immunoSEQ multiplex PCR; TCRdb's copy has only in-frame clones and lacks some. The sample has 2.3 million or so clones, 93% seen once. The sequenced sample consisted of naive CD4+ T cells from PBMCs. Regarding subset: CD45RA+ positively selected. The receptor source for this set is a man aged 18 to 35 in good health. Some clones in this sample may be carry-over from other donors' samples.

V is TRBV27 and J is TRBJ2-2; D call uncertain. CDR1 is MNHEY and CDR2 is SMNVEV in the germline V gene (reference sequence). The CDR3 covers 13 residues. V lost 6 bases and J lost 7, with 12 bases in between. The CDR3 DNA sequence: TGTGCCAGCAGCCGAATTCAGGTCGGGGAGCTGTTTTTT. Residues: CASSRIQVGELFF.

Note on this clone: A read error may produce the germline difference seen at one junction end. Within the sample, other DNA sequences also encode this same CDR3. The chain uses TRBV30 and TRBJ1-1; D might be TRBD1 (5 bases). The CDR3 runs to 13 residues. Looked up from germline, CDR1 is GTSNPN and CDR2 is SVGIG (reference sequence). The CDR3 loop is CAWSMDTNTEAFF. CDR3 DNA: TGTGCCTGGAGTATGGACACGAACACTGAGGCTTTCTTT. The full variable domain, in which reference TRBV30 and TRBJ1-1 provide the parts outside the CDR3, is SQTIHQWPATLVQPVGSPLSLECTVEGTSNPNLYWYRQAAGRGLQLLFYSVGIGQISSEVPQNLSASRPQDRQFILSSKKLLLSDSGFYLCAWSMDTNTEAFFGQGTRLTVV.

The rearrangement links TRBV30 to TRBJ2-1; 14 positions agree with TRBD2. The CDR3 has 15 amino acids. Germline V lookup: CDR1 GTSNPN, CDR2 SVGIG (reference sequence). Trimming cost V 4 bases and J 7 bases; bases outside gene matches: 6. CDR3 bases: TGTGCCTGGACCGCGACTAGCGGGAGGGGTAATGAGCAGTTCTTC. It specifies CAWTATSGRGNEQFF.

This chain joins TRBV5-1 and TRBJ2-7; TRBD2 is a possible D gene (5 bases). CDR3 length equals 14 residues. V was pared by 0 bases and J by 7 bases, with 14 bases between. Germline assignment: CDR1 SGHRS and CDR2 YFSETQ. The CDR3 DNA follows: TGCGCCAGCAGCTTGGGGACTTCTCGGCAAGAGCAGTACTTC. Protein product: CASSLGTSRQEQYF.

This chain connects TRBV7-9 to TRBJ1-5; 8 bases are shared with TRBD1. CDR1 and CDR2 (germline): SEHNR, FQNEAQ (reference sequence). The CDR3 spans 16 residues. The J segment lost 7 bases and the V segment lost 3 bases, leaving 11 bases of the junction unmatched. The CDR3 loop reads CASSFEQGGSGQPQHF. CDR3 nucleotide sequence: TGTGCCAGCAGCTTCGAACAGGGGGGATCGGGACAGCCCCAGCATTTT.

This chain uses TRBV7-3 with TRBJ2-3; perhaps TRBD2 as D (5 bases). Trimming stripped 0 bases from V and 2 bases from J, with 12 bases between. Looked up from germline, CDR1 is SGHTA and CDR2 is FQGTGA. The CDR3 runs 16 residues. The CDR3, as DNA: TGTGCCAGCAGCTTAACGAGGGCTTTACACACAGATACGCAGTATTTT. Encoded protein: CASSLTRALHTDTQYF. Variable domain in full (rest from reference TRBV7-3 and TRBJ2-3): GAGVSQTPSNKVTEKGKYVELRCDPISGHTALYWYRQSLGQGPEFLIYFQGTGAADDSGLPNDRFFAVRPEGSVSTLKIQRTERGDSAVYLCASSLTRALHTDTQYFGPGTRLTVL.

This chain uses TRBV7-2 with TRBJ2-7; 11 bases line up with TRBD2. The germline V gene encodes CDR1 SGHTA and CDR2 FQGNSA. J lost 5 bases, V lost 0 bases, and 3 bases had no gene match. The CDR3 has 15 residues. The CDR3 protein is CASSLASSGRHEQYF. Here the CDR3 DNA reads TGTGCCAGCAGCTTAGCCTCTAGCGGGAGGCACGAGCAGTACTTC.

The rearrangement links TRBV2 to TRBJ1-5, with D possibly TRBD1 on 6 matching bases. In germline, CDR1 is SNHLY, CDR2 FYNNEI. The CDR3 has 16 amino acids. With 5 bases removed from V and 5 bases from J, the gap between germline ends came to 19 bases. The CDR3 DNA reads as TGTGCCAGCAGTCCGGCGCCGGGACAACCTTATCAGCCCCAGCATTTT. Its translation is CASSPAPGQPYQPQHF.

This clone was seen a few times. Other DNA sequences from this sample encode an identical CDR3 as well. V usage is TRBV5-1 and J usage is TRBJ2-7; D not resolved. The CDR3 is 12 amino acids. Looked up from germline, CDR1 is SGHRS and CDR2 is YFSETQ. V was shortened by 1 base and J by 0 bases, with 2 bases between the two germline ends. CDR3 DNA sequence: TGCGCCAGCAGCTTGCCCTCCTACGAGCAGTACTTC. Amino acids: CASSLPSYEQYF.

CDR3 residues: CAWLGSSTDTQYF. CDR3 DNA sequence: TGTGCCTGGCTCGGTAGTAGCACAGATACGCAGTATTTT. V and J are TRBV30 and TRBJ2-3; D is undetermined. CDR1 is GTSNPN, CDR2 SVGIG, per germline (reference sequence). Trimming took 5 bases from V and 0 from J, leaving 9 bases between them. This CDR3 contains 13 residues.

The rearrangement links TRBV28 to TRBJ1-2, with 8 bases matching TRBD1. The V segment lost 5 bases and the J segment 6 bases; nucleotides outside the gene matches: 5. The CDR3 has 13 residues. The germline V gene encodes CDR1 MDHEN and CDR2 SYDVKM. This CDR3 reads CASSSNRGDGYTF. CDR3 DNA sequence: TGTGCCAGCAGTAGCAACAGGGGGGATGGCTACACCTTC.

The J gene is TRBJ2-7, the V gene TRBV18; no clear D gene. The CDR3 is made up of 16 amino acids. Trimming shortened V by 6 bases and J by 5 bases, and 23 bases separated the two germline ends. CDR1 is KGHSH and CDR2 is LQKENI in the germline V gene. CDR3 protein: CASSPTPGPFGNEQYF. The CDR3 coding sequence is TGTGCCAGCTCGCCCACCCCCGGCCCCTTCGGAAACGAGCAGTACTTC.

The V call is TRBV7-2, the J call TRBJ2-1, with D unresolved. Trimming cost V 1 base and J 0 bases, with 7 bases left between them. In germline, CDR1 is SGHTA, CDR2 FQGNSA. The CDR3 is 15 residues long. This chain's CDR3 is CASSLELSSYNEQFF. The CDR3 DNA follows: TGTGCCAGCAGCTTAGAACTGAGCTCCTACAATGAGCAGTTCTTC.

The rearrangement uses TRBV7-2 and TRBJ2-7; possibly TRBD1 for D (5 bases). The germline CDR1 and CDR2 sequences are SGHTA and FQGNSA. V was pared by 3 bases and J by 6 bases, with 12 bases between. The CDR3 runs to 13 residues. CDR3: CASSFQGWGEQYF. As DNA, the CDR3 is TGTGCCAGCAGCTTTCAGGGCTGGGGCGAGCAGTACTTC.

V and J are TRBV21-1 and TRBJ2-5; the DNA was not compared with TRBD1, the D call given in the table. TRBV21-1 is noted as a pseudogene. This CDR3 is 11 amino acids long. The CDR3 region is CASSPRGTQYF. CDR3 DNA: TGTGCCAGCAGCCCCAGGGGGACCCAGTACTTC.

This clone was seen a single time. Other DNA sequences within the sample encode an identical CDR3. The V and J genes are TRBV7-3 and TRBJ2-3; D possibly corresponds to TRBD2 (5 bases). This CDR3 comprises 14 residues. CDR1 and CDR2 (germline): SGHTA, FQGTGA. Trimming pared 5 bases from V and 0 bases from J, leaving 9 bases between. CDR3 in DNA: TGTGCCAGCAGCCGCGGAGGCAGCACAGATACGCAGTATTTT. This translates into CASSRGGSTDTQYF. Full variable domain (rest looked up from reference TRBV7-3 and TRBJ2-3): GAGVSQTPSNKVTEKGKYVELRCDPISGHTALYWYRQSLGQGPEFLIYFQGTGAADDSGLPNDRFFAVRPEGSVSTLKIQRTERGDSAVYLCASSRGGSTDTQYFGPGTRLTVL.

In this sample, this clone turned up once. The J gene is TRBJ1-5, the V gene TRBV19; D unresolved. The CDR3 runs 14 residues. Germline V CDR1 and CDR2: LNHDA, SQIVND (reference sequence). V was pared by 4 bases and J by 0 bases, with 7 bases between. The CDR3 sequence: CASSTQISNQPQHF. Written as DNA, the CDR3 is TGTGCCAGTAGTACCCAGATTAGCAATCAGCCCCAGCATTTT.

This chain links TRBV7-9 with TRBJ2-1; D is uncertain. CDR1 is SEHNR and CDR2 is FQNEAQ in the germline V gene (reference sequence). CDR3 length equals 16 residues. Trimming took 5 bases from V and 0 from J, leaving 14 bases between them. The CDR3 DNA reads TGTGCCAGCAGCGGCCGACTTGCCAGCTCCTACAATGAGCAGTTCTTC. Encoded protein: CASSGRLASSYNEQFF.

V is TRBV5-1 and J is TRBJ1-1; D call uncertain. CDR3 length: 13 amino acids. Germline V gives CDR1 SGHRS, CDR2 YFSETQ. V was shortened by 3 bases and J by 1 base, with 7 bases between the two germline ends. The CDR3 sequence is CASSYPGNTEAFF. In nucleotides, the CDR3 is TGCGCCAGCAGCTACCCAGGGAACACTGAAGCTTTCTTT.

The CDR3 sequence: CSAGGGQADYGYTF. The DNA of the CDR3 is TGCAGCGCGGGTGGGGGACAGGCGGACTATGGCTACACCTTC. The rearrangement uses TRBV29-1 and TRBJ1-2; 8 bases map to TRBD1. This CDR3 spans 14 amino acids. Germline lookup yields CDR1 SQVTM and CDR2 ANQGSEA. Trimming removed 7 bases from V and 3 bases from J; junction bases left unmatched: 10.

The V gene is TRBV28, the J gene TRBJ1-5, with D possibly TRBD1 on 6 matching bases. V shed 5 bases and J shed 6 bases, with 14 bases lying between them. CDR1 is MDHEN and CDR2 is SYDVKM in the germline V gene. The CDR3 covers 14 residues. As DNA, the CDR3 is TGTGCCAGCAGTCCCGGGGGGGCTAGTCAGCCCCAGCATTTT. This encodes CASSPGGASQPQHF.

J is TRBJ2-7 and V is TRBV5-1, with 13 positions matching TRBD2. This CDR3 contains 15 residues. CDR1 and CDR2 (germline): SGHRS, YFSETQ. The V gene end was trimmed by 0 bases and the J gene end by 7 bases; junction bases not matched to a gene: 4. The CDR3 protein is CASSLELAGGDEQYF. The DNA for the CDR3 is TGCGCCAGCAGCTTGGAACTAGCGGGAGGGGATGAGCAGTACTTC.

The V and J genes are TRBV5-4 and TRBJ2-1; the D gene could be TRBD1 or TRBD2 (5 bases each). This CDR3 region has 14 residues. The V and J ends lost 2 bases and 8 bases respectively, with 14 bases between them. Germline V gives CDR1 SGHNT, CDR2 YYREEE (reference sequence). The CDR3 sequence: CASSFSLGRDEQFF. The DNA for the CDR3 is TGTGCCAGCAGCTTTTCTCTGGGACGAGATGAGCAGTTCTTC.

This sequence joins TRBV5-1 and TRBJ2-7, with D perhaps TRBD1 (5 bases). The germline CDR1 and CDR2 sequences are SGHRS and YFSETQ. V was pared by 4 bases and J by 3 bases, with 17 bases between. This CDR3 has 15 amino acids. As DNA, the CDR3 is TGCGCCAGCAGCCCAACGACTCAGGGTATCTACGAGCAGTACTTC. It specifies CASSPTTQGIYEQYF. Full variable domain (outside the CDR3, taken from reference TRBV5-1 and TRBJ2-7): KAGVTQTPRYLIKTRGQQVTLSCSPISGHRSVSWYQQTPGQGLQFLFEYFSETQRNKGNFPGRFSGRQFSNSRSEMNVSTLELGDSALYLCASSPTTQGIYEQYFGPGTRLTVT.

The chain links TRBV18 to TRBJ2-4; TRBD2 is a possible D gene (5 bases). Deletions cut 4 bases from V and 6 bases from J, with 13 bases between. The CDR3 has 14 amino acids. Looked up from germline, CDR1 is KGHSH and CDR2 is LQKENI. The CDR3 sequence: CASSLAGRGNIQYF. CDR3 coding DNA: TGTGCCAGCTCACTGGCGGGCCGGGGAAACATTCAGTACTTC.

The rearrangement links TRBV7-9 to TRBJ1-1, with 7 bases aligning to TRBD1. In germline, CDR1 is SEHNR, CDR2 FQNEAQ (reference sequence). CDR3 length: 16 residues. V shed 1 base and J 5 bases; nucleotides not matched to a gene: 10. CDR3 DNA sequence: TGTGCCAGCAGCTTAGGGGTAGGGGGCAAAAGGACTGAAGCTTTCTTT. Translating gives CASSLGVGGKRTEAFF.

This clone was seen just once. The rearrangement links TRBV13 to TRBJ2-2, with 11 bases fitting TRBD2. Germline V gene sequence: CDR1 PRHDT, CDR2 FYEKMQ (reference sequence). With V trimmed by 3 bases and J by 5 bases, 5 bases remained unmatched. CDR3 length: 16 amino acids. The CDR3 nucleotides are TGTGCCAGCAGCTTTAGCGGGAGGGCCCCTACCGGGGAGCTGTTTTTT. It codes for CASSFSGRAPTGELFF.

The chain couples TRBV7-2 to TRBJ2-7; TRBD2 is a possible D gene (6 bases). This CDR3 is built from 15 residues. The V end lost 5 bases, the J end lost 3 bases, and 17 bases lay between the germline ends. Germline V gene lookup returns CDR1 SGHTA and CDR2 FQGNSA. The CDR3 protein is CASSLGPGLNYEQYF. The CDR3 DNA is TGTGCCAGCAGCCTGGGGCCGGGACTTAACTACGAGCAGTACTTC.